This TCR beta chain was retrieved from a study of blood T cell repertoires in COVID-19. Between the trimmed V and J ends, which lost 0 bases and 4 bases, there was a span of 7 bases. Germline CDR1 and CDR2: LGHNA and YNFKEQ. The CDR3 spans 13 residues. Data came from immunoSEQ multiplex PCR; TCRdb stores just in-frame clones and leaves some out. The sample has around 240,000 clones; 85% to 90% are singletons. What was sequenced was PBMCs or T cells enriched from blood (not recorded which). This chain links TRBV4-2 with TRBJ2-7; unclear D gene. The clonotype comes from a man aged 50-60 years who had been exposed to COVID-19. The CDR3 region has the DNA TGTGCCAGCAGCCAAGATCCCCGGTACGAGCAGTACTTC. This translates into CASSQDPRYEQYF.